One sample yielded the 24 T cell receptor beta chains listed below, sequenced in a study of CDR3 diversity in severe acne. Using its own MiXCR run on the PCR reads, TCRdb lists one record per CDR3 protein. The sample holds about 86,000 distinct CDR3 sequences; 51% are singletons and the top ten take approximately 14%. The sequencing input was blood. Receptors originate from a male donor in good health, without acne.

The sample holds many counts of this clonotype. This chain uses TRBV11-2 with TRBJ2-5; tentatively, D is TRBD2 (7 bases). Germline CDR1 and CDR2: SGHAT and FQNNGV. The CDR3 is made up of 14 amino acids. V was cut by 2 bases and J by 4 bases, with 11 bases left in between. The CDR3 DNA reads as TGTGCCAGCAGCTTAATTGCGGGGGCAGAGACCCAGTACTTC. Amino acid sequence: CASSLIAGAETQYF.

Points on this clonotype: This may arise from a read error, as a much more abundant clone is one base away. The V gene is TRBV25-1, the J gene TRBJ1-5; TRBD1 matches at 7 bases. Germline CDR1 MGHDK, CDR2 SYGVNS. This CDR3 contains 16 residues. The CDR3 DNA reads TGTGCCGGCAGTGGTTCGACAGGGAGTTTCAATCAGCCCCAGCATTTT. Residues: CAGSGSTGSFNQPQHF.

Worth noting for this clonotype: Because the CDR3 is missing its conserved closing phenylalanine or tryptophan, this is likely a read error. The chain recombines TRBV24-1 with TRBJ1-1; D unresolved. Germline CDR1 and CDR2: KGHDR and SFDVKD. The CDR3 runs 14 residues. Between the trimmed V and J ends, which lost 4 bases and 6 bases, there was a span of 14 bases. The CDR3 DNA reads as TGTGCCACCAGTGACTCCCGGGCGGGCGCTGAAGCTTTCTAT. Translated: CATSDSRAGAEAFY.

The chain combines TRBV13 with TRBJ2-7, with TRBD2 matching over 8 bases. CDR1 and CDR2 (germline): PRHDT, FYEKMQ (reference sequence). J was trimmed by 12 bases and V by 7 bases; bases with no gene match: 11. The CDR3 extends over 12 amino acids. CDR3 sequence (DNA): TGTGCCAGCACGGCCGGGACTAGTCATCGGTACTTC. Translated: CASTAGTSHRYF. The full variable domain, in which reference TRBV13 and TRBJ2-7 provide the parts outside the CDR3, is AAGVIQSPRHLIKEKRETATLKCYPIPRHDTVYWYQQGPGQDPQFLISFYEKMQSDKGSIPDRFSAQQFSDYHSELNMSSLELGDSALYFCASTAGTSHRYFGPGTRLTVT.

The CDR3: CASTKDRDRQETQYF. CDR3 nucleotide sequence: TGTGCCAGCACCAAAGACAGGGATCGACAAGAGACCCAGTACTTC. J is TRBJ2-5 and V is TRBV6-5; 7 bases line up with TRBD1. CDR1 is MNHEY and CDR2 is SVGAGI in the germline V gene. The CDR3 covers 15 residues. The V segment lost 7 bases and the J segment 2 bases; nucleotides outside the gene matches: 10.

This clonotype was seen once. The rearrangement joins TRBV15 to TRBJ1-1; D is possibly TRBD1 (5 bases). The CDR3 totals 14 residues. Germline V gene sequence: CDR1 LNHNV, CDR2 YYDKDF (reference sequence). Between the trimmed V and J ends, which lost 4 bases and 3 bases, there was a span of 12 bases. CDR3 in amino acids: CATSTGRGDTEAFF. In DNA form, the CDR3 reads TGTGCCACCAGCACAGGGCGGGGAGACACTGAAGCTTTCTTT.

There are many counts of this clonotype. This chain links TRBV13 with TRBJ1-1; 7 bases fit TRBD1. This CDR3 has 14 amino acids. Germline-derived CDR1 and CDR2 are PRHDT and FYEKMQ (reference sequence). J was trimmed by 1 base and V by 8 bases; bases with no gene match: 7. CDR3 region: CASGGRGTNTEAFF. In DNA, the CDR3 is TGTGCCAGCGGTGGCAGGGGGACGAACACTGAAGCTTTCTTT.

The V call is TRBV20-1, the J call TRBJ1-5; the D gene is possibly TRBD1 (5 bases). CDR3 length equals 16 residues. The germline CDR1 and CDR2 sequences are DFQATT and SNEGSKA (reference sequence). Trimming pared 3 bases from V and 6 bases from J, leaving 21 bases between. The DNA for the CDR3 is TGCAGTGCTAGGGGGACTAGCGGGGGTGAGGGTCAGCCCCAGCATTTT. Protein product: CSARGTSGGEGQPQHF.

J is TRBJ2-7 and V is TRBV4-1, with D possibly matching TRBD2 (5 bases). The germline gives CDR1 MGHRA, CDR2 YSYEKL. The CDR3 has 12 amino acids. V dropped 0 bases and J dropped 7 bases, with 7 bases sitting between them. For the CDR3, the DNA is TGCGCCAGCAGCCAAGAGGGAGTTGAGCAGTACTTC. It encodes CASSQEGVEQYF.

This clonotype appeared many times. The chain recombines TRBV5-1 with TRBJ2-5; D could derive from TRBD1 or TRBD2 (6 bases each). The CDR3 contains 14 residues. In germline, CDR1 is SGHRS, CDR2 YFSETQ. V was shortened by 4 bases and J by 2 bases, with 12 bases between the two germline ends. CDR3 sequence reads: CASSTRGVQETQYF. In DNA, the CDR3 is TGCGCCAGCAGCACGAGGGGGGTACAAGAGACCCAGTACTTC.

Regarding this clonotype: At one of its ends the junction is not consistent with the germline gene, which may arise from a read error. The CDR3 is CASSQEGRGEETQYF. In DNA, the CDR3 is TGCGCCAGCAGCCAAGAAGGGAGAGGGGAGGAGACCCAGTACTTC. The chain recombines TRBV7-9 with TRBJ2-5; D tentatively fits TRBD1 or TRBD2 (5 bases each). This CDR3 has 15 amino acids. In germline, CDR1 is SEHNR, CDR2 FQNEAQ (reference sequence).

The V call is TRBV24-1, the J call TRBJ1-4; 9 positions match TRBD1. The V gene end was trimmed by 4 bases and the J gene end by 8 bases; junction bases not matched to a gene: 10. Germline V gene sequence: CDR1 KGHDR, CDR2 SFDVKD. This CDR3 comprises 16 residues. The CDR3 sequence: CATSDPDRTGDEKLFF. As DNA, the CDR3 is TGTGCCACCAGTGACCCCGACCGGACAGGGGACGAAAAACTGTTTTTT.

The table lists this clonotype with many counts. J is TRBJ1-5 and V is TRBV5-8; unclear D gene. Trimming removed 3 bases from V and 4 bases from J, with 14 bases in between. Germline CDR1 reads SGHTS; CDR2 reads YDEGEE. The CDR3 is 15 amino acids. This CDR3 reads CASSSQGSDNQPQHF. The DNA of the CDR3 is TGTGCCAGCAGCTCCCAAGGAAGTGATAATCAGCCCCAGCATTTT. Complete variable domain (other parts from reference TRBV5-8 and TRBJ1-5): EAGVTQSPTHLIKTRGQQATLRCSPISGHTSVYWYQQALGLGLQFLLWYDEGEERNRGNFPPRFSGRQFPNYSSELNVNALELEDSALYLCASSSQGSDNQPQHFGDGTRLSIL.

This clonotype has a count of ten or more. The chain links TRBV6-5 to TRBJ1-6; D is unresolved. Germline CDR1 reads MNHEY; CDR2 reads SVGAGI. V was trimmed by 7 bases and J by 8 bases, leaving 18 bases between them. The CDR3 totals 15 residues. Written as DNA, the CDR3 is TGTGCCAGCACCTTGGACTCTCCGGGGTATTCACCCCTCCACTTT. Protein sequence: CASTLDSPGYSPLHF.

CDR3 sequence (DNA): TGTGCCAGCAGCTTGAGCCTTAGGACATCAACACTGCCTAACTATGGCTACACCTTC. This codes for CASSLSLRTSTLPNYGYTF. The chain combines TRBV7-9 with TRBJ1-2, with D possibly TRBD1 on 5 matching bases. CDR1 and CDR2 from the germline V gene are SEHNR and FQNEAQ (reference sequence). V was clipped by 3 bases and J by 0 bases, with 23 bases between them. The CDR3 runs to 19 residues.

This clonotype was detected once. The chain couples TRBV9 to TRBJ2-7, with D perhaps matching TRBD2 (6 bases). V was trimmed by 4 bases and J by 1 base, leaving 15 bases between them. The CDR3 covers 15 residues. Looked up from germline, CDR1 is SGDLS and CDR2 is YYNGEE. As DNA, the CDR3 is TGTGCCAGCAGCCCCGGAGGCGGGACTTCCTACGAGCAGTACTTC. Translation gives CASSPGGGTSYEQYF.

The chain links TRBV4-1 to TRBJ1-2; tentative D call: TRBD1 (6 bases). Germline V gene lookup returns CDR1 MGHRA and CDR2 YSYEKL. CDR3 size: 14 residues. With 5 bases removed from V and 4 bases from J, the gap between germline ends came to 14 bases. The chain's CDR3 is CASSADSGLYGYTF. The DNA of the CDR3 is TGCGCCAGCAGCGCGGACAGCGGGCTCTATGGCTACACCTTC.

This clonotype was seen at least ten times. The rearrangement joins TRBV5-1 to TRBJ1-4; D gene ambiguous. CDR1 is SGHRS, CDR2 YFSETQ, per germline. The CDR3 totals 16 residues. The V end lost 0 bases, the J end lost 3 bases, and 12 bases lay between the germline ends. The chain's CDR3 is CASSLAQDLPNEKLFF. The DNA for the CDR3 is TGCGCCAGCAGCTTGGCCCAGGACCTTCCTAATGAAAAACTGTTTTTT.

The chain couples TRBV7-3 to TRBJ2-3, with D perhaps TRBD2 (5 bases). The CDR3 consists of 14 residues. Germline V lookup: CDR1 SGHTA, CDR2 FQGTGA. The V gene lost 5 bases and the J gene lost 6 bases, with 15 bases spanning the gap. CDR3 bases: TGTGCCAGCAGCACATCGGACTCTTCCGATACGCAGTATTTT. Its translation is CASSTSDSSDTQYF.

This chain links TRBV7-9 with TRBJ2-2, with D possibly TRBD2 on 6 matching bases. This CDR3 spans 14 amino acids. V lost 5 bases, J lost 7 bases, and 14 bases lay in between. Looked up from germline, CDR1 is SEHNR and CDR2 is FQNEAQ (reference sequence). Here the CDR3 DNA reads TGTGCCAGCAGCCTCGGGGGTCTGAACGGGGAGCTGTTTTTT. Its protein is CASSLGGLNGELFF.

V is TRBV10-1 and J is TRBJ2-3, with unresolved D. This CDR3 has 12 residues. V was clipped by 2 bases and J by 11 bases, with 11 bases between them. CDR1 and CDR2 from the germline V gene are WNHNN and SYGVQD (reference sequence). The CDR3 region is CASSEGNNEQYF. The CDR3 DNA reads as TGCGCCAGCAGTGAGGGTAACAATGAGCAGTATTTT.

This clonotype occurred a few times. The chain employs TRBV29-1 and TRBJ1-1; weak D call: TRBD1 (5 bases). CDR1 is SQVTM, CDR2 ANQGSEA, per germline. The CDR3 totals 13 residues. V was clipped by 3 bases and J by 3 bases, with 11 bases between them. As DNA, the CDR3 is TGCAGCGTTGAGAAGGGGTCGGACACTGAAGCTTTCTTT. Translation gives CSVEKGSDTEAFF.

The chain uses TRBV25-1 and TRBJ2-1, with TRBD1 matching 8 bases. The length of the CDR3 is 12 residues. After removal of 8 bases from V and 7 bases from J, the junction contained 4 bases not matched to a gene. CDR1 and CDR2 from the germline V gene are MGHDK and SYGVNS. The CDR3 coding sequence is TGTGCCAGCGGACAGGGCGAAAATGAGCAGTTCTTC. This codes for CASGQGENEQFF.

Notes on this clonotype: Mismatch with germline at one junction end may stem from a read error. V usage is TRBV19 and J usage is TRBJ2-4; D remains unclear. This CDR3 has 12 residues. Germline values: CDR1 LNHDA, CDR2 SQIVND (reference sequence). CDR3 sequence reads: CASSTVPNVQYF. The DNA for the CDR3 is TGTGCCAGTAGTACTGTTCCAAACGTTCAGTACTTC. The whole variable domain, filled in from reference TRBV19 and TRBJ2-4, reads DGGITQSPKYLFRKEGQNVTLSCEQNLNHDAMYWYRQDPGQGLRLIYYSQIVNDFQKGDIAEGYSVSREKKESFPLTVTSAQKNPTAFYLCASSTVPNVQYFGAGTRLSVL.